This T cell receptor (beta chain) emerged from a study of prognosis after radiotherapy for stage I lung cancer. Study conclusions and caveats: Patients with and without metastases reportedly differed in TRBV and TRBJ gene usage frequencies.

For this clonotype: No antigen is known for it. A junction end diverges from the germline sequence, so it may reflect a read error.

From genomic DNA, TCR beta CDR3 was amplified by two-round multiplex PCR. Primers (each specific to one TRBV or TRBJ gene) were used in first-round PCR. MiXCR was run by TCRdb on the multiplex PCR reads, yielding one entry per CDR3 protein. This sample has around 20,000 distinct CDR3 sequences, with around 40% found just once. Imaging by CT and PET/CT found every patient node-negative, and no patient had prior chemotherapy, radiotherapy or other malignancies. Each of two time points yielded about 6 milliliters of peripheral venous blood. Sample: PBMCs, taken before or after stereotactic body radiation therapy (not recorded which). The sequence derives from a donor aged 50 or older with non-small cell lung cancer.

CDR3 sequence reads: CSSSGMNEQYF. In nucleotides, the CDR3 is TGTTCCAGCAGTGGAATGAACGAGCAGTACTTC. The chain employs TRBV2 and TRBJ2-7; the D is unclear. This CDR3 region has 11 residues. CDR1 is SNHLY, CDR2 FYNNEI, per germline.